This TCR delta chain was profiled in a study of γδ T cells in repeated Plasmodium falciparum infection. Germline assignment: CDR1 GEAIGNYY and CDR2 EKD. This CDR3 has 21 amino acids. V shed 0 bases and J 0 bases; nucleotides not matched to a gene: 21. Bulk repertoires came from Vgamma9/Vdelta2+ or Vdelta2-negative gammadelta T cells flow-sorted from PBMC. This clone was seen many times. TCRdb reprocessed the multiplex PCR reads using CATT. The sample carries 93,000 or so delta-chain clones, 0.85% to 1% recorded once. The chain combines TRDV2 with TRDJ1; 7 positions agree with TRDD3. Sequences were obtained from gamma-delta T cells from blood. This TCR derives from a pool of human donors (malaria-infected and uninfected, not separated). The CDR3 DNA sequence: TGTGCCTGTGACACCGTACTAAATTTCGGTACTGGGGATAGGTACACCGATAAACTCATCTTT. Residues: CACDTVLNFGTGDRYTDKLIF.